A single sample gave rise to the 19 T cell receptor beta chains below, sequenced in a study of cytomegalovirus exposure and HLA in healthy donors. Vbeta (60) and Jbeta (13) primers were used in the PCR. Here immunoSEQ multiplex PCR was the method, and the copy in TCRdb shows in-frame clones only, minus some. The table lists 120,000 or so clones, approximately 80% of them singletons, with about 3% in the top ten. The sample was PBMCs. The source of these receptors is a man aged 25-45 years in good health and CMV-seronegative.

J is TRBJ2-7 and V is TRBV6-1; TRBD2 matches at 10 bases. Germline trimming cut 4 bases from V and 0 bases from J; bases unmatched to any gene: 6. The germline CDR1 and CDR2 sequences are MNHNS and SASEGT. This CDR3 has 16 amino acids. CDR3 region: CASSASSSGSSYEQYF. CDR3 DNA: TGTGCCAGCAGTGCGTCGTCTAGCGGGAGCTCCTACGAGCAGTACTTC.

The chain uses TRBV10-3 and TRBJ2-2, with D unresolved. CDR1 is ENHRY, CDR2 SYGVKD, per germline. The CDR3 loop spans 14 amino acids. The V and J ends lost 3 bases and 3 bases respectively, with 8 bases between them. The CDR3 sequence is CAISDWADTGELFF. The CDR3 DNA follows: TGTGCCATCAGTGACTGGGCAGACACCGGGGAGCTGTTTTTT.

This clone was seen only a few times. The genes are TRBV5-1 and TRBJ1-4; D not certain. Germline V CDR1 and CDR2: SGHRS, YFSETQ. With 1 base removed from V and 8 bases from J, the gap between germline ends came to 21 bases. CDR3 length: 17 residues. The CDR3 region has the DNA TGCGCCAGCAGCTTGTTTGTTAGCTCCCCGTTTAGGGAAAAACTGTTTTTT. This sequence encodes CASSLFVSSPFREKLFF.

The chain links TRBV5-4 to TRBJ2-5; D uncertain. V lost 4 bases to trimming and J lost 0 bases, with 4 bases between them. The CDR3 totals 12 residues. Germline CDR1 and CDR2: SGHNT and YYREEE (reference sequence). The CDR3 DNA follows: TGTGCCAGCAGCACTTACCAAGAGACCCAGTACTTC. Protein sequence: CASSTYQETQYF.

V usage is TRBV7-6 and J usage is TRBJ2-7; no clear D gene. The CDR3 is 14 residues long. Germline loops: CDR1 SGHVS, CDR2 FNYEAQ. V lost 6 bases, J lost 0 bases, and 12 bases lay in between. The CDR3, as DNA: TGTGCCAGCAGTCCAACATTAAGCTCCTACGAGCAGTACTTC. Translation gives CASSPTLSSYEQYF.

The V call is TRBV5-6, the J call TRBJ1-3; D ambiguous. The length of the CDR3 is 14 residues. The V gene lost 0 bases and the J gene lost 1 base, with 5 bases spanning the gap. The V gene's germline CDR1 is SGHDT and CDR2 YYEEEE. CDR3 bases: TGTGCCAGCAGCTTGGGGCCGTCTGGAAACACCATATATTTT. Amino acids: CASSLGPSGNTIYF.

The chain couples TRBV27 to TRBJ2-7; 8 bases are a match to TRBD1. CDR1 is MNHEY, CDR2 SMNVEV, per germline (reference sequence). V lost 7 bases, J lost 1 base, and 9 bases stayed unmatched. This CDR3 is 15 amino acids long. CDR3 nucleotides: TGTGCCAGCATTCGCCGTGGACAGGGTTCCTACGAGCAGTACTTC. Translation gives CASIRRGQGSYEQYF.

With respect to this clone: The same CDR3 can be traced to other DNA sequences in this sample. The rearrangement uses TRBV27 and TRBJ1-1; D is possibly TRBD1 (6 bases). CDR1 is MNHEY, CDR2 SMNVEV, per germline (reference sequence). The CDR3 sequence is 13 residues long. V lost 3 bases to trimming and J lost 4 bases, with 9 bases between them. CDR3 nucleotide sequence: TGTGCCAGCAGTTTGGGAGGGGGCACTGAAGCTTTCTTT. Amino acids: CASSLGGGTEAFF.

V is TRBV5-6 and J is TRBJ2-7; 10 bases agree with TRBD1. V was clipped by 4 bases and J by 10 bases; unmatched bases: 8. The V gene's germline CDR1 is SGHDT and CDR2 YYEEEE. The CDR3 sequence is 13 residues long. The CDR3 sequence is CASSGTGVPEQYF. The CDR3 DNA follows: TGTGCCAGCAGCGGGACAGGGGTTCCCGAACAGTACTTC. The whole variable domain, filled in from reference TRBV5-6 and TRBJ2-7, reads DAGVTQSPTHLIKTRGQQVTLRCSPKSGHDTVSWYQQALGQGPQFIFQYYEEEERQRGNFPDRFSGHQFPNYSSELNVNALLLGDSALYLCASSGTGVPEQYFGPGTRLTVT.

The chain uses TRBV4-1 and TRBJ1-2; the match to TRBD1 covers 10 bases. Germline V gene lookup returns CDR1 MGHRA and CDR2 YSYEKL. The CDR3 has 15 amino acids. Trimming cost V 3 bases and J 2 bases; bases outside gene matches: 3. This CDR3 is CASSQPGQGNYGYTF. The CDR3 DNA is TGCGCCAGCAGCCAGCCGGGACAGGGGAACTATGGCTACACCTTC.

Here the CDR3 reads CASSPRELFNEQFF. The CDR3 nucleotides read TGTGCCAGCAGTCCGAGGGAACTTTTTAATGAGCAGTTCTTC. This sequence joins TRBV28 and TRBJ2-1; perhaps TRBD2 as D (5 bases). From germline, CDR1 is MDHEN and CDR2 SYDVKM. The CDR3 spans 14 residues. V lost 5 bases, J lost 7 bases, and 15 bases lay in between.

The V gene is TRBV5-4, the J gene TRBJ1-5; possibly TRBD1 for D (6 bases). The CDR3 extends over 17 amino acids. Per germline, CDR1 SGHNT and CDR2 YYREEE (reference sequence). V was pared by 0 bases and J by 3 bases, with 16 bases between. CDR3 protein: CASSLGGGGKDNQPQHF. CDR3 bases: TGTGCCAGCAGCTTGGGGGGAGGGGGGAAGGACAATCAGCCCCAGCATTTT.

In DNA form, the CDR3 reads TGTGCCAGCAGCTTAGCGCGCGCCTATGGCTACACCTTC. Its translation: CASSLARAYGYTF. V is TRBV7-9 and J is TRBJ1-2; D unclear. In germline, CDR1 is SEHNR, CDR2 FQNEAQ (reference sequence). Trimming shortened V by 0 bases and J by 4 bases, and 6 bases separated the two germline ends. The CDR3 sequence is 13 residues long.

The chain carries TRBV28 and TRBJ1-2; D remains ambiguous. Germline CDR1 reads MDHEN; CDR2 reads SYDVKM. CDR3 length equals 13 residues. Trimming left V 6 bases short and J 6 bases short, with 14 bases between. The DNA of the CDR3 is TGTGCCAGCAGGAAAACCAACGGGGATGGCTACACCTTC. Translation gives CASRKTNGDGYTF.

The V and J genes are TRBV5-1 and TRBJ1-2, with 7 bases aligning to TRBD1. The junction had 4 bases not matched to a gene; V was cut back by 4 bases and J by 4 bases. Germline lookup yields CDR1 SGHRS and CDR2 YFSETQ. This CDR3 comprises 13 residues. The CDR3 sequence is CASSLDRVYGYTF. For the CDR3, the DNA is TGCGCCAGCAGCCTTGACAGGGTCTATGGCTACACCTTC.

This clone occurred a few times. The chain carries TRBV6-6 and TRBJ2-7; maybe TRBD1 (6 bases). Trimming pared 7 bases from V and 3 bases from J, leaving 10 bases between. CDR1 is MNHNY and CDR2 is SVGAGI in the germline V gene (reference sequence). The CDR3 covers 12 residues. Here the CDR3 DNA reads TGTGCCAGCACCCGGGACAACTACGAGCAGTACTTC. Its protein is CASTRDNYEQYF.

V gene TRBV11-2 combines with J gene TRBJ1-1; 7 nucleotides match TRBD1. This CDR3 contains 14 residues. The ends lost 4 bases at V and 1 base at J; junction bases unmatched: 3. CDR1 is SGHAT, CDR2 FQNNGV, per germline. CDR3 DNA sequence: TGTGCCAGCAGCTCGGGACAGCCGAACACTGAAGCTTTCTTT. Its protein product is CASSSGQPNTEAFF.

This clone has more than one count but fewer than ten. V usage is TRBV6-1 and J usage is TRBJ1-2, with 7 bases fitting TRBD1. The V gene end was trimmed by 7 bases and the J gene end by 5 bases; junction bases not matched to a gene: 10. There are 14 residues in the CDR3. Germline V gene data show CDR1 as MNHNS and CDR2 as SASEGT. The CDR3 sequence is CASITGANSYGYTF. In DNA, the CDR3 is TGTGCCAGCATCACAGGGGCCAACTCTTATGGCTACACCTTC.

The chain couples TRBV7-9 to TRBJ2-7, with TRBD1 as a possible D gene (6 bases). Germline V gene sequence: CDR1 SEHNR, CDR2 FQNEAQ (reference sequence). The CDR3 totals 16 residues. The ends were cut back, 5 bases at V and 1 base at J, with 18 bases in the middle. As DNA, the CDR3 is TGTGCCAGCAGCCCGGTCAGGGGTTCGTATTCCTACGAGCAGTACTTC. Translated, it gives CASSPVRGSYSYEQYF.